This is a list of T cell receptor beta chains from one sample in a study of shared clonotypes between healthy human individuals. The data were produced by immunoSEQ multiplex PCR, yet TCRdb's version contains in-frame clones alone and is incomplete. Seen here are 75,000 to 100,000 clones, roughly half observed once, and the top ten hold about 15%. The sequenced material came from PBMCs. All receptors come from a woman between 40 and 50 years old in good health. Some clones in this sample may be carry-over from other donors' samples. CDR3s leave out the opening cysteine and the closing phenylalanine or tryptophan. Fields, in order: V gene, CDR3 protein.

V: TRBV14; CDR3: ASSQRSADTQY
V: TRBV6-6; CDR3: ASSPGDYEQY
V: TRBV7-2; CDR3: ASRPQGFGNQPQH
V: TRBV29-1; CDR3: SAQKTGGAGYGYT
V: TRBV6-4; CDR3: ASRGGQDTGELF
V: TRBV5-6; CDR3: ASSSFTRDRGSYEQY
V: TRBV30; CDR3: AWSVRGRPVGVISNEQF
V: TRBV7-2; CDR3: ASSLGTYTEAF
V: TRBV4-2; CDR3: ASSQVLAGAKTQY
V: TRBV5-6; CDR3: ASQGRGYGYT
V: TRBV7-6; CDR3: ASSQTSGSSEQF
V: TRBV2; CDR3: ASKGQFTGANVLT
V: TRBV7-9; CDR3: ASSLVAGFEQY
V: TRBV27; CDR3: ASSAQGRGNTIY
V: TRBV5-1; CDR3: ASKTSGKREGRETQY
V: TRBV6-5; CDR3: ATSYGAGNNEQF
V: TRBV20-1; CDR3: SASVLEQY
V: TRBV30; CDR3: AWRESSYNEQF
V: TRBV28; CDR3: ASAPASGRSTGELF
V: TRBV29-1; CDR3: SVREVRTSEGEQY
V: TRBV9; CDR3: ASSVVSGTPEGDTQY
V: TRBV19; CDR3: ASSIGGRGGDEKLF
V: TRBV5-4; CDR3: AGSPTGGAYETQY
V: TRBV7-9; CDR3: ASSLALAGGEQY
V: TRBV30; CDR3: AWSRGRTYEQY
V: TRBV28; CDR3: ASSLGGQASYEQY
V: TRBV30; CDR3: AWSVRRGGFDPQH
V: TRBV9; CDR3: ASSVGIGQGTDEQF
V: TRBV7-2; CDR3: ASSPPAVAYEQY
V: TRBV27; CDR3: ASSPGSAPYYNEQF
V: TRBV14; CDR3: ASSQELFSNSYNEQF
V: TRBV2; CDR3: GVGDLLSTDTQY
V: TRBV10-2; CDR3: ASSDSVSTGELF
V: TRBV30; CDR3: ASGQNTEAF
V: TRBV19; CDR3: ASSMPLARGPSWNEQF
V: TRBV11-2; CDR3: ASSLVPEAYNEQF
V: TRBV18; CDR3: ASSADRNTLF
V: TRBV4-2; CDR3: ASSQDGQSSYNSPLH
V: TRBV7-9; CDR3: ASSLEGQGQTQY
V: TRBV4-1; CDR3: ASSQLPRSHEQF
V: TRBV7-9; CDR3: ASSPQGLAGVSNEQL
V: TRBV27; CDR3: ASSRDRPADTQY
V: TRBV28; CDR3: ASSLSAQGNEAF
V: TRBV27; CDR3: ASSLSASGIYEQY
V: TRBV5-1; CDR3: ASSAGQKGVGTEAF
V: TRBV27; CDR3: ASSSPDRGIYEQY
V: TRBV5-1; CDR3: ASSSRDSSYEQY
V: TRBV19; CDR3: ASRMPGPSNQPQH
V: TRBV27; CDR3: ASSRGFQYEQY
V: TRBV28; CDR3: ASSYARGIKNQPQH
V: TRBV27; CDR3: ASKGLHYEQY
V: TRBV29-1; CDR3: SVGGRGSEKLF
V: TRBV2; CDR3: ASSGDSSYGYT
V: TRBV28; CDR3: ASTYGTGVREQY
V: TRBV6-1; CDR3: ASSKDRGYVYT
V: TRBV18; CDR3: ASSLMDRGEQY
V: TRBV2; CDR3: ASSERGDRGPYEQY
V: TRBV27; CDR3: ASSLRGHQPQH
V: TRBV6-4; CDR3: ASTEAF
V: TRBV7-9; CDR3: ASSFHDRGNTGELF